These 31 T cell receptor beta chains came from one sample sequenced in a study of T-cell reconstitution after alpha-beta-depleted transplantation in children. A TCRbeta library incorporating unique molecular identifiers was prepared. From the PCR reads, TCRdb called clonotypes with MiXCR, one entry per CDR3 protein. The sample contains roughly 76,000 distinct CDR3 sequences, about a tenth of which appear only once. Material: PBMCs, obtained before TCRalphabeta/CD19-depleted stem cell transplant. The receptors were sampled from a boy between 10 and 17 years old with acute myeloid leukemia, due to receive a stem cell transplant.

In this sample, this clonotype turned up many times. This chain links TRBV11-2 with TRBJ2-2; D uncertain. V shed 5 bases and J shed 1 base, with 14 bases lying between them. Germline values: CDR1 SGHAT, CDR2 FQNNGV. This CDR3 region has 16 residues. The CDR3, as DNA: TGTGCCAGCAGCCCGTCCCGGGCACAGAACACCGGGGAGCTGTTTTTT. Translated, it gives CASSPSRAQNTGELFF.

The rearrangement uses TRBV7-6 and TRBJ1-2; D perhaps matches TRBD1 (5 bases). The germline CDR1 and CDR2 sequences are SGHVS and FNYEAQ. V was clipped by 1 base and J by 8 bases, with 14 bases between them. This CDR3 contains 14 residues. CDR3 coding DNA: TGTGCCAGCAGCTTAGACAGGACCTTCGAAGGCTACACCTTC. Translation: CASSLDRTFEGYTF.

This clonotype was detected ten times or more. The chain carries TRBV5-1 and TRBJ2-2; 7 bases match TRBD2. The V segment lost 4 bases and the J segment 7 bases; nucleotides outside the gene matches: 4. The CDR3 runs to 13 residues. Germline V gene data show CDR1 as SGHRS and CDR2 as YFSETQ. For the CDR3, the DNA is TGCGCCAGCAGCGGACTAGGGGACGGGGAGCTGTTTTTT. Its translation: CASSGLGDGELFF.

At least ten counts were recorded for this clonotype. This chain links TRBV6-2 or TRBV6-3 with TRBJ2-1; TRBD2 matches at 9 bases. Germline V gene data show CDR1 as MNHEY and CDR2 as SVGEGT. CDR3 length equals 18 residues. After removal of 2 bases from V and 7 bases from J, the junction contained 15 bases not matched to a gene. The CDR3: CASSYGIPRSGGTNEQFF. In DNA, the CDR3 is TGTGCCAGCAGTTACGGGATTCCTCGTAGCGGGGGAACTAATGAGCAGTTCTTC.

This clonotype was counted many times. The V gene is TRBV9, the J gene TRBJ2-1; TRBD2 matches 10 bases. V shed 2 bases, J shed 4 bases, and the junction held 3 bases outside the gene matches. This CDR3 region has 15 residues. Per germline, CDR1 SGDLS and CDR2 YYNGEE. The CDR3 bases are TGTGCCAGCAGCGTTAGCGGGGGGTCATACAATGAGCAGTTCTTC. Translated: CASSVSGGSYNEQFF.

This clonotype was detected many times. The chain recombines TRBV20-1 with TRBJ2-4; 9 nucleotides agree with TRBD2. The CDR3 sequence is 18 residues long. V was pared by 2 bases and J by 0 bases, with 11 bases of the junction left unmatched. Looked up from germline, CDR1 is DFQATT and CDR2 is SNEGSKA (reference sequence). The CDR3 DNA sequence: TGCAGTGCTAGATCCCGAGGGCGACTAGCGGTAGCCAAAAACATTCAGTACTTC. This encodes CSARSRGRLAVAKNIQYF.

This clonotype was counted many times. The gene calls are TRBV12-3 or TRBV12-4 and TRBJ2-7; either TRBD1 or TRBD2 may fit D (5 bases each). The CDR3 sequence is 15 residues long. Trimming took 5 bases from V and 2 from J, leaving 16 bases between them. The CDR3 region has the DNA TGTGCCAGCAGTCTGGGCCTAGCAGGGACCTACGAGCAGTACGTC. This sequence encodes CASSLGLAGTYEQYV.

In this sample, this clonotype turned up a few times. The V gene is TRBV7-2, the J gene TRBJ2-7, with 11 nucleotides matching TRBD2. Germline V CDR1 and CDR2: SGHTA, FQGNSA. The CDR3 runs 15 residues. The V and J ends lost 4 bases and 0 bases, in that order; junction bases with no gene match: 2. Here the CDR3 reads CASSSTSGNSYEQYF. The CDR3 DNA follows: TGTGCCAGCAGCTCGACTAGCGGGAACTCCTACGAGCAGTACTTC.

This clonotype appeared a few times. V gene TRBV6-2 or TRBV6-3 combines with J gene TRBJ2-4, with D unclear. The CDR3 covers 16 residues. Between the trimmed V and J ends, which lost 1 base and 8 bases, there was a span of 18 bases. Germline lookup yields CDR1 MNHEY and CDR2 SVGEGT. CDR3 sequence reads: CASSYFGDPNRDIQYF. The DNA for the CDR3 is TGTGCCAGCAGTTACTTTGGGGATCCCAATCGGGACATTCAGTACTTC.

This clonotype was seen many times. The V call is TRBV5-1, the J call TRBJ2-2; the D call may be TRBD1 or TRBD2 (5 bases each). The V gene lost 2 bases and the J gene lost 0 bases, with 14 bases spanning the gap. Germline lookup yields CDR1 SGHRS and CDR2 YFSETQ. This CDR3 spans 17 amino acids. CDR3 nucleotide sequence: TGCGCCAGCAGCTTTGGAGGACACGCAGCGAACACCGGGGAGCTGTTTTTT. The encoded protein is CASSFGGHAANTGELFF. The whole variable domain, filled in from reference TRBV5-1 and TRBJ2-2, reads KAGVTQTPRYLIKTRGQQVTLSCSPISGHRSVSWYQQTPGQGLQFLFEYFSETQRNKGNFPGRFSGRQFSNSRSEMNVSTLELGDSALYLCASSFGGHAANTGELFFGEGSRLTVL.

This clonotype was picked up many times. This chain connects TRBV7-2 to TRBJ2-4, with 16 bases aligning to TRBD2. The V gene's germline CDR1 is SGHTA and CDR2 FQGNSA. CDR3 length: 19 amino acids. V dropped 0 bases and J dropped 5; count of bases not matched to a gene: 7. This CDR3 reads CASSLAGTSGRAGENIQYF. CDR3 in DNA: TGTGCCAGCAGCTTAGCGGGGACTAGCGGGAGGGCCGGGGAAAACATTCAGTACTTC.

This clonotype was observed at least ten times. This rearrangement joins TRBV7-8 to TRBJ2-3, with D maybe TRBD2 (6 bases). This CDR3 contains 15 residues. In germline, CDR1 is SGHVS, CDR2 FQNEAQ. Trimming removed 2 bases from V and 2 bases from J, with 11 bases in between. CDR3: CASSLRDSPTDTQYF. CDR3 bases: TGTGCCAGCAGCTTAAGGGACTCCCCCACAGATACGCAGTATTTT.

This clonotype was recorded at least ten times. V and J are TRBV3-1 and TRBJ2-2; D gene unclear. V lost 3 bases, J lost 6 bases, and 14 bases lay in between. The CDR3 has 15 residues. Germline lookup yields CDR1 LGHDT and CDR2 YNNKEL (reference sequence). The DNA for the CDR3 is TGTGCCAGCAGCCATCCGATCCGCAGCCCCGGGGAGCTGTTTTTT. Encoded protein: CASSHPIRSPGELFF.

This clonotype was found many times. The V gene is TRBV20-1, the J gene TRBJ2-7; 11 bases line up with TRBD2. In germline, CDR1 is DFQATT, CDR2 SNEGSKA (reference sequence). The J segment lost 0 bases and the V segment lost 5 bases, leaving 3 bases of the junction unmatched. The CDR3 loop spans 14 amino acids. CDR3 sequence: CSAGGLAVSYEQYF. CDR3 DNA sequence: TGCAGTGCTGGGGGACTAGCGGTCTCCTACGAGCAGTACTTC.

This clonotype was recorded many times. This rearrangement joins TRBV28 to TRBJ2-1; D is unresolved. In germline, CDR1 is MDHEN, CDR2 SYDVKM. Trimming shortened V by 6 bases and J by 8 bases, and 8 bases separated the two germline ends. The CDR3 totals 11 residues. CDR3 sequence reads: CASRLGYEQFF. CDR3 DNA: TGTGCCAGCAGGCTAGGTTATGAGCAGTTCTTC.

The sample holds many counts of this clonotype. In DNA form, the CDR3 reads TGTGCCAGCAGCCACCGGGGACTAGCGTACAATGAGCAGTTCTTC. Translating it yields CASSHRGLAYNEQFF. This rearrangement joins TRBV3-1 to TRBJ2-1, with 10 nucleotides matching TRBD2. The V gene end was trimmed by 3 bases and the J gene end by 4 bases; junction bases not matched to a gene: 3. This CDR3 comprises 15 residues. Per germline, CDR1 LGHDT and CDR2 YNNKEL (reference sequence).

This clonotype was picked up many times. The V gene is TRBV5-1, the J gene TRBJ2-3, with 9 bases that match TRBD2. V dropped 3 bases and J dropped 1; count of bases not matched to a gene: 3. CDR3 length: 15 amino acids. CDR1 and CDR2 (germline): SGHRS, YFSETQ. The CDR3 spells CASSSRTSGTDTQYF. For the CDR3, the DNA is TGCGCCAGCAGCTCTCGGACTAGCGGCACAGATACGCAGTATTTT.

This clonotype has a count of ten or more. CDR3: CSARDRQRGGGETQYF. The CDR3 coding sequence is TGCAGTGCTAGAGATCGTCAGCGGGGGGGCGGAGAGACCCAGTACTTC. The rearrangement links TRBV20-1 to TRBJ2-5, with 10 positions matching TRBD2. This CDR3 spans 16 amino acids. Trimming at V came to 0 bases and at J to 4 bases, leaving 8 bases not matched to a gene. Germline V CDR1 and CDR2: DFQATT, SNEGSKA (reference sequence).

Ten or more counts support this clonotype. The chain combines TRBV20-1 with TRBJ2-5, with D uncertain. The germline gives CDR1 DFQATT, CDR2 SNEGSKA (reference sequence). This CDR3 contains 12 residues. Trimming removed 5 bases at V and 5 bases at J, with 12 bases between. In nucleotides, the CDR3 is TGCAGTGCTCGCAGACCTTGGGAGACCCAGTACTTC. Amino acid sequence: CSARRPWETQYF.

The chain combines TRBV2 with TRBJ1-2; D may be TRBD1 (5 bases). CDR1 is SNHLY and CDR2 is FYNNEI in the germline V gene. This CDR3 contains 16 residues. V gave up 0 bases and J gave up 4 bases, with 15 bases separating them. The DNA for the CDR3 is TGTGCCAGCAGTGAAGCGGGGGGACTCACACGCTATGGCTACACCTTC. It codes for CASSEAGGLTRYGYTF.

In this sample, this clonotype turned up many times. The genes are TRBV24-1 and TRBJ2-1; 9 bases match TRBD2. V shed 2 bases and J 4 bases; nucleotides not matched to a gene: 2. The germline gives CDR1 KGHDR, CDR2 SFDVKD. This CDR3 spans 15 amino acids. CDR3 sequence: CATSDSSGVYNEQFF. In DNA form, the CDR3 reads TGTGCCACCAGTGATTCTAGCGGGGTATACAATGAGCAGTTCTTC.

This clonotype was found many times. This CDR3 reads CASSLQPGVEQYF. The CDR3, as DNA: TGTGCCAGCAGCCTACAACCCGGGGTCGAGCAGTACTTC. The chain has TRBV7-3 and TRBJ2-7, with D possibly being TRBD2 (5 bases). Germline V gene data show CDR1 as SGHTA and CDR2 as FQGTGA. CDR3 length: 13 residues. V dropped 5 bases and J dropped 6 bases, with 14 bases sitting between them.

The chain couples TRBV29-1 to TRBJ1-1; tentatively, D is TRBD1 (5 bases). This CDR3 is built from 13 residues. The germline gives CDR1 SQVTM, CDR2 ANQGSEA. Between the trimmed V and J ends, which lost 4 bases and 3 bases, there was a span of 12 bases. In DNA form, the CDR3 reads TGCAGCGTTGGGGGTTGGGGGTACACTGAAGCTTTCTTT. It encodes CSVGGWGYTEAFF.

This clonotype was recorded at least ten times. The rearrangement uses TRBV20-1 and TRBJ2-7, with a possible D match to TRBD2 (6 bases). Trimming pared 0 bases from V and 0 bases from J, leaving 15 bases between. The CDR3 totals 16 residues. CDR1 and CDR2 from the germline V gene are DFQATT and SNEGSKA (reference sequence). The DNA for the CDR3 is TGCAGTGCTAGAGATCGACGTGGCGGGATCTCCTACGAGCAGTACTTC. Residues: CSARDRRGGISYEQYF.

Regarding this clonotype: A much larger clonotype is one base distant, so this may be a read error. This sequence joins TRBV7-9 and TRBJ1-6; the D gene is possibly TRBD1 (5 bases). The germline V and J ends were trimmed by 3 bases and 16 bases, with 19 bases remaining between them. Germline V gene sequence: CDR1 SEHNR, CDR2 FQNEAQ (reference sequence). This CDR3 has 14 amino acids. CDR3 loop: CASSFQQVARSLHF. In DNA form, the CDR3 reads TGTGCCAGCAGCTTTCAACAGGTGGCTAGATCTCTCCACTTT.

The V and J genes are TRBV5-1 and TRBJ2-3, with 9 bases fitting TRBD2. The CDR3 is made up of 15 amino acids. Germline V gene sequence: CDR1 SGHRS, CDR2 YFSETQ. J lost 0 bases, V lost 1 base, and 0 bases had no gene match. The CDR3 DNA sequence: TGCGCCAGCAGCTTGACTAGCGGGAGCACAGATACGCAGTATTTT. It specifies CASSLTSGSTDTQYF. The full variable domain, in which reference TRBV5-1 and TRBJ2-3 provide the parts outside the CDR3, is KAGVTQTPRYLIKTRGQQVTLSCSPISGHRSVSWYQQTPGQGLQFLFEYFSETQRNKGNFPGRFSGRQFSNSRSEMNVSTLELGDSALYLCASSLTSGSTDTQYFGPGTRLTVL.

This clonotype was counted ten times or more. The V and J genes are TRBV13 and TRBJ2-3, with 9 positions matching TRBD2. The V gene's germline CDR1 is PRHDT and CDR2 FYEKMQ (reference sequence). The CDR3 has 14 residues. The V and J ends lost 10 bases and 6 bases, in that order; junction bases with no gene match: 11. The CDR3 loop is CATSGRGGLDTQYF. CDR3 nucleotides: TGTGCCACCAGTGGGCGGGGGGGCCTCGATACGCAGTATTTT.

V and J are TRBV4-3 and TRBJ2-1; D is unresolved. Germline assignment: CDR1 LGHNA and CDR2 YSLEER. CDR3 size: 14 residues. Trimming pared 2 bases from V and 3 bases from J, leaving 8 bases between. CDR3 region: CASSQIRFYNEQFF. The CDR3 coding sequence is TGCGCCAGCAGCCAAATAAGGTTCTACAATGAGCAGTTCTTC.

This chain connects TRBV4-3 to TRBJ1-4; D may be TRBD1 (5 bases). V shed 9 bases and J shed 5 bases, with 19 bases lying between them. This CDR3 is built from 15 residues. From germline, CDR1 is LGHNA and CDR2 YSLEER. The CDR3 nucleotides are TGCGCCAGGGAAAGGGGACCAGAGGGAAATGAAAAACTGTTTTTT. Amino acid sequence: CARERGPEGNEKLFF.

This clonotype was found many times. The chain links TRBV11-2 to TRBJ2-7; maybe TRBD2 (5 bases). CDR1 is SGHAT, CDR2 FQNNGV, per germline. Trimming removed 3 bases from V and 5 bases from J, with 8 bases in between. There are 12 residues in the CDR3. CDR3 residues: CASSFLRDEQYF. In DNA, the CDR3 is TGTGCCAGCAGCTTCTTGCGGGACGAGCAGTACTTC.

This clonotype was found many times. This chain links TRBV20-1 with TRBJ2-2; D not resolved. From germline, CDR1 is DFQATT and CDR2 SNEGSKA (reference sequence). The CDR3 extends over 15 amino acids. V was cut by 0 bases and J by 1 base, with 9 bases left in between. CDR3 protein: CSAREGRKNTGELFF. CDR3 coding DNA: TGCAGTGCTAGAGAAGGTCGGAAGAACACCGGGGAGCTGTTTTTT.